This TCR beta chain was captured by sequencing in a study of T-cell reconstitution after alpha-beta-depleted transplantation in children. TCRbeta library construction was performed incorporating unique molecular identifiers. TCRdb reprocessed the PCR reads via MiXCR and lists one record per CDR3 protein. The sample carries 300,000 to 400,000 distinct CDR3 sequences, around 16% recorded once. Trimming removed 0 bases at V and 6 bases at J, with 20 bases between. The CDR3 is 17 amino acids. Looked up from germline, CDR1 is SGDLS and CDR2 is YYNGEE. This clonotype has at least ten counts. This clonotype was sampled from a male patient aged 2-15 years who had a stem cell transplant for acute lymphoblastic leukemia, so the T cells may come from the graft donor. The chain recombines TRBV9 with TRBJ2-3, with D unresolved. The material was PBMCs, mostly from graft donor cells, obtained 360 days after TCRalphabeta/CD19-depleted stem cell transplant. In DNA, the CDR3 is TGTGCCAGCAGCGTAGGCAGGTTTGAGGATAATTATGATACGCAGTATTTT. It translates to CASSVGRFEDNYDTQYF.